The 11 T cell receptor beta chains presented below share a single source sample, sequenced in a study of OX40 agonist ivuxolimab in advanced cancers. The repertoire was sequenced with immunoSEQ multiplex PCR; TCRdb's copy has only in-frame clones and lacks some. This sample has around 67,000 clones, with about 85% found just once. The sample consisted of CD4+ or CD8+ T cells sorted from blood, taken in a trial of the OX40 agonist ivuxolimab. The receptors shown here come from an adult with an advanced solid tumor such as melanoma, head and neck, liver or kidney cancer.

This clone has only a few counts. This sequence joins TRBV29-1 and TRBJ1-1; tentatively, D is TRBD1 (6 bases). The CDR3 runs to 12 residues. V dropped 7 bases and J dropped 3 bases, with 12 bases sitting between them. Per the germline V gene, CDR1 is SQVTM and CDR2 is ANQGSEA. The CDR3 bases are TGCAGCGGGACCACAGGGTACACTGAAGCTTTCTTT. Protein sequence: CSGTTGYTEAFF.

V gene TRBV6-1 combines with J gene TRBJ1-4; D perhaps matches TRBD1 (5 bases). The germline CDR1 and CDR2 sequences are MNHNS and SASEGT. V was trimmed by 7 bases and J by 6 bases, leaving 15 bases between them. The CDR3 has 14 amino acids. The CDR3: CASTDGGSDEKLFF. The CDR3 nucleotides read TGTGCCAGCACCGACGGGGGTTCGGATGAAAAACTGTTTTTT.

The gene calls are TRBV5-6 and TRBJ1-2; 10 bases are shared with TRBD1. The CDR3 runs 18 residues. CDR1 is SGHDT and CDR2 is YYEEEE in the germline V gene. The V gene end was trimmed by 3 bases and the J gene end by 5 bases; junction bases not matched to a gene: 16. The CDR3 sequence: CASSSMGQGSSSDYGYTF. In DNA form, the CDR3 reads TGTGCCAGCAGCTCGATGGGACAGGGGTCGTCTTCTGATTATGGCTACACCTTC. Full variable domain (missing parts from reference TRBV5-6 and TRBJ1-2): DAGVTQSPTHLIKTRGQQVTLRCSPKSGHDTVSWYQQALGQGPQFIFQYYEEEERQRGNFPDRFSGHQFPNYSSELNVNALLLGDSALYLCASSSMGQGSSSDYGYTFGSGTRLTVV.

This clone occurred once. This chain joins TRBV10-3 and TRBJ2-1; D remains unclear. In germline, CDR1 is ENHRY, CDR2 SYGVKD. The CDR3 length is 16 residues. Between the trimmed V and J ends, which lost 5 bases and 0 bases, there was a span of 14 bases. The CDR3 region is CAISTKTDSSYNEQFF. The CDR3 DNA reads TGTGCCATCAGTACTAAAACAGATAGCTCCTACAATGAGCAGTTCTTC.

Details on this clone: The sample holds other DNA sequences that translate to the same CDR3. J is TRBJ2-1 and V is TRBV7-3; no clear D gene. This CDR3 spans 14 amino acids. Germline loops: CDR1 SGHTA, CDR2 FQGTGA. V was clipped by 2 bases and J by 1 base, with 6 bases between them. The CDR3 DNA sequence: TGTGCCAGCAGCTTAGACTCATCCTACAATGAGCAGTTCTTC. Protein sequence: CASSLDSSYNEQFF.

The chain links TRBV29-1 to TRBJ2-2; no clear D gene. Trimming pared 6 bases from V and 4 bases from J, leaving 12 bases between. Germline V CDR1 and CDR2: SQVTM, ANQGSEA. The CDR3 is 13 amino acids. CDR3 residues: CSVKIIRTGELFF. As DNA, the CDR3 is TGCAGCGTGAAAATCATTCGCACCGGGGAGCTGTTTTTT.

This rearrangement joins TRBV4-1 to TRBJ2-5, with D tentatively TRBD2 (5 bases). Germline V CDR1 and CDR2: MGHRA, YSYEKL. Trimming took 0 bases from V and 2 from J, leaving 10 bases between them. The CDR3 consists of 15 residues. The CDR3 is CASSQETRVQETQYF. Here the CDR3 DNA reads TGCGCCAGCAGCCAAGAGACGAGGGTTCAAGAGACCCAGTACTTC.

The gene calls are TRBV5-1 and TRBJ2-1, with 10 bases lining up with TRBD2. V lost 6 bases, J lost 4 bases, and 4 bases stayed unmatched. The germline gives CDR1 SGHRS, CDR2 YFSETQ. CDR3 size: 14 residues. The CDR3 reads CASTRTSGYNEQFF. DNA for the CDR3: TGCGCCAGCACTAGGACTAGCGGATACAATGAGCAGTTCTTC.

The CDR3 bases are TGTGCCAGCACCTCGGGACTCCCCACAGATACGCAGTATTTT. Translated, it gives CASTSGLPTDTQYF. The rearrangement joins TRBV21-1 to TRBJ2-3; TRBD2 reflects the table's D call only, with no check against the DNA. TRBV21-1 is flagged as a pseudogene. The CDR3 contains 14 residues.

The chain carries TRBV30 and TRBJ1-3, with D unclear. Trimming pared 2 bases from V and 0 bases from J, leaving 17 bases between. Germline lookup yields CDR1 GTSNPN and CDR2 SVGIG (reference sequence). The CDR3 totals 17 residues. Here the CDR3 DNA reads TGTGCCTGGAGTAAATTATCGGCAGCCATCTCTGGAAACACCATATATTTT. Its translation is CAWSKLSAAISGNTIYF. The whole variable domain, remainder taken from reference TRBV30 and TRBJ1-3, is SQTIHQWPATLVQPVGSPLSLECTVEGTSNPNLYWYRQAAGRGLQLLFYSVGIGQISSEVPQNLSASRPQDRQFILSSKKLLLSDSGFYLCAWSKLSAAISGNTIYFGEGSWLTVV.

DNA for the CDR3: TGTGCCAGCAGTGGGGATTGGCGGGGCGTCGGTGGCTACACCTTC. As protein: CASSGDWRGVGGYTF. V usage is TRBV2 and J usage is TRBJ1-2, with a weak D call TRBD1 (5 bases). CDR3 length: 15 amino acids. Germline-derived CDR1 and CDR2 are SNHLY and FYNNEI. Deletions cut 4 bases from V and 7 bases from J, with 19 bases between.